This TCR beta chain appears in the sequencing data of a study of a mutant IDH1 vaccine in newly diagnosed glioma. Study summary: Eight vaccine injections were given to patients in weeks 1, 3, 5, 7, 11, 15, 19 and 23. Patients were started on vaccination 4-6 weeks after radiotherapy alone, or with temozolomide cycles. Earlier care involved radiotherapy, temozolomide, or both, and the majority received both.

Trimming cost V 6 bases and J 3 bases, with 17 bases left between them. The CDR3 extends over 15 amino acids. Germline CDR1 SGHAT, CDR2 FQNNGV. Time point here: week 11, during vaccination. It was 300 ug of mutant IDH1 20-mer peptide that made up each vaccine dose, given with topical imiquimod. Study observations and caveats: Pseudoprogression seemed unrelated to changes in top peripheral T cell clonotypes.

Sequencing was performed with immunoSEQ multiplex PCR; in TCRdb, only in-frame clones are kept and a portion is missing. There are about 62,000 clones in the sample; about 91% occur only once, and 1.9% lies in the top ten. With regard to this clone: The antigen remains unidentified.

This TCR was sampled from a man between 40 and 49 years old with glioma. Specimen: PBMCs, collected from a glioma patient whose treatment included an IDH1 peptide vaccine. J is TRBJ1-1 and V is TRBV11-2, with D possibly matching TRBD1 (5 bases). The CDR3 DNA follows: TGTGCCAGCAGACCTAGCGGTTGGGGGTACACTGAAGCTTTCTTT. It is translated as CASRPSGWGYTEAFF.